The TCR beta chain described here comes from a study of T cell responses to AZD1222 COVID-19 vaccine. Libraries were prepared by immunoSEQ multiplex PCR; TCRdb keeps only in-frame clonotypes and omits some of them. The data show about 120,000 clones, with 88% seen just once and roughly 5.4% held by the top ten. General study findings and limits: All repertoire sampling was performed exclusively after the peak T cell response. Two AZD1222 doses significantly raised spike-specific TCR breadth and depth over controls.

About this clone itself: No antigen is known for it.

Germline CDR1 reads SEHNR; CDR2 reads FQNEAQ (reference sequence). This CDR3 has 15 amino acids. The V and J ends lost 7 bases and 0 bases respectively, with 10 bases between them. The J gene is TRBJ1-6, the V gene TRBV7-9, with no clear D. The sequence came from an adult in good health. The starting material was peripheral blood, obtained on day 0 of AZD1222 vaccination. The CDR3 nucleotides are TGTGCCAGCACCCGGACTGGCTCCTATAATTCACCCCTCCACTTT. Translation: CASTRTGSYNSPLHF.